What follows are 9 T cell receptor beta chains derived from one specimen sequenced in a study of cytomegalovirus exposure and HLA in healthy donors. Primers: 60 Vbeta forward and 13 Jbeta reverse. The repertoire was sequenced with immunoSEQ multiplex PCR; TCRdb's copy has only in-frame clones and lacks some. The sample table includes 34,000 or so clones. Material: PBMCs. These receptors were collected from a female donor in good health and CMV-seronegative.

The chain uses TRBV19 and TRBJ1-2, with D possibly matching TRBD1 (6 bases). Germline assignment: CDR1 LNHDA and CDR2 SQIVND (reference sequence). Trimming cost V 4 bases and J 6 bases, with 9 bases left between them. There are 12 residues in the CDR3. The chain's CDR3 is CASSKQGHGYTF. The CDR3 nucleotides are TGTGCCAGTAGTAAACAGGGTCATGGCTACACCTTC.

In regard to this clone: A read error may account for a junction end that differs from germline. This same CDR3 is encoded by further DNA sequences in the sample. This CDR3 is CASSEDRGGNQPQHF. Here the CDR3 DNA reads TGCGCCAGCAGTGAGGACAGGGGTGGCAATCAGCCCCAGCATTTT. The chain uses TRBV6-1 and TRBJ1-5, with 9 bases that match TRBD1. Germline CDR1 MNHNS, CDR2 SASEGT. The CDR3 is 15 amino acids.

This chain joins TRBV18 and TRBJ1-1, with TRBD1 as a possible D gene (6 bases). CDR3 length: 13 amino acids. With 6 bases removed from V and 5 bases from J, the gap between germline ends came to 13 bases. From germline, CDR1 is KGHSH and CDR2 LQKENI. The CDR3 coding sequence is TGTGCCAGCTCCGCAGGGGCTGGGACTGAAGCTTTCTTT. Translating it yields CASSAGAGTEAFF.

V and J are TRBV14 and TRBJ2-3; D not certain. The CDR3 runs 15 residues. The V end was cut by 2 bases, the J end by 4 bases, with 13 bases between. CDR1 SGHDN and CDR2 FVKESK come from the germline V gene. The CDR3 protein is CASSQSLARPDTQYF. The CDR3 nucleotides are TGTGCCAGCAGCCAAAGTCTGGCGAGGCCAGATACGCAGTATTTT.

The chain uses TRBV28 and TRBJ1-1; D ambiguous. CDR1 is MDHEN and CDR2 is SYDVKM in the germline V gene. Trimming removed 1 base at V and 5 bases at J, with 2 bases between. This CDR3 is built from 11 residues. The CDR3 is CASSLSTEAFF. DNA for the CDR3: TGTGCCAGCAGTTTATCGACTGAAGCTTTCTTT.

This chain links TRBV18 with TRBJ1-2; a weak D match, TRBD1 (5 bases). CDR3 length equals 15 residues. Trimming took off 5 bases at V and 7 bases at J, with 20 bases between the two ends. CDR1 KGHSH and CDR2 LQKENI come from the germline V gene. This CDR3 reads CASSTSGLNGGGYTF. CDR3 DNA: TGTGCCAGCTCAACAAGCGGGCTCAACGGGGGTGGCTACACCTTC.

The chain has TRBV19 and TRBJ1-5; 7 positions match TRBD1. The CDR3 extends over 14 amino acids. Germline CDR1 and CDR2: LNHDA and SQIVND (reference sequence). J was trimmed by 6 bases and V by 5 bases; bases with no gene match: 7. In DNA, the CDR3 is TGTGCCAGTAGTCCTACAGGGGCGGGTCAGCCCCAGCATTTT. Its translation is CASSPTGAGQPQHF. The full variable domain, completed using reference TRBV19 and TRBJ1-5, is DGGITQSPKYLFRKEGQNVTLSCEQNLNHDAMYWYRQDPGQGLRLIYYSQIVNDFQKGDIAEGYSVSREKKESFPLTVTSAQKNPTAFYLCASSPTGAGQPQHFGDGTRLSIL.

The V call is TRBV9, the J call TRBJ2-1; 8 positions agree with TRBD2. This CDR3 has 15 amino acids. From germline, CDR1 is SGDLS and CDR2 YYNGEE. With 4 bases clipped from V and 9 bases from J, the junction kept 12 bases outside the gene matches. CDR3 region: CASSRASGGKSEQFF. The CDR3 region has the DNA TGTGCCAGCAGCCGTGCGTCGGGGGGGAAGAGTGAGCAGTTCTTC.

The chain has TRBV5-6 and TRBJ1-3; D remains ambiguous. The germline CDR1 and CDR2 sequences are SGHDT and YYEEEE. The CDR3 has 16 residues. Trimming left V 7 bases short and J 0 bases short, with 17 bases between. The DNA of the CDR3 is TGTGCCAGCTTTGGTGGCAGGTCCAACTCTGGAAACACCATATATTTT. Its translation is CASFGGRSNSGNTIYF.